In this sample, the clone carrying this T cell receptor (beta chain) turned up a few times. What it binds is not known. The study reverse transcribed the entire isolated RNA, so it sequenced expressed TCRB transcripts. Assay used: immunoSEQ multiplex PCR; TCRdb lists only in-frame clones, some missing. Among hundreds of thousands of clones, about 16% were seen once, and the ten largest hold approximately 0.093%. Trimming pared 3 bases from V and 1 base from J, leaving 13 bases between. This CDR3 is 15 amino acids long. Germline V gene data show CDR1 as SGHNT and CDR2 as YYREEE (reference sequence). The data were obtained in a study of beta chain features in type 1 diabetes. Via the markers CD45RO/CCR7/CD25/CD127/CD95/CD27, stem cell-like memory, regulatory, central memory and naive CD4+ cells were sorted. General study points: Possible PCR preference for shorter templates applied equally to patients and controls. In cDNA sequencing, cells with high TCR expression could be over-represented.

Sequenced input: naive CD4+ T cells from blood. The chain uses TRBV5-4 and TRBJ1-2; unclear D gene. This clonotype was sampled from a man aged 18-30 years in good health. The CDR3 reads CASSSPQRNNYGYTF. CDR3 nucleotide sequence: TGTGCCAGCAGCTCCCCCCAGAGAAATAACTATGGCTACACCTTC.